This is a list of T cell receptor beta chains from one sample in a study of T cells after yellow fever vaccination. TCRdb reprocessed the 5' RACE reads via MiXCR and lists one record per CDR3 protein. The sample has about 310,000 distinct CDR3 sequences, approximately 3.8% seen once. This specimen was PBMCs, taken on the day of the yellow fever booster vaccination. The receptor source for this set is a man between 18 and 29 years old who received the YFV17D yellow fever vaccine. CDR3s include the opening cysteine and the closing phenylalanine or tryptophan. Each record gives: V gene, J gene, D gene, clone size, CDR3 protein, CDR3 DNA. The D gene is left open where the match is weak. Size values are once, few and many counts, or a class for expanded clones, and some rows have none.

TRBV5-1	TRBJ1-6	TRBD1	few	CASSWEPTGDSPLHF	TGCGCCAGCAGCTGGGAACCGACAGGGGATTCACCCCTCCACTTT
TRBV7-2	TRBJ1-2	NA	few	CASSLGPNYGYTF	TGTGCCAGCAGCCTAGGACCAAACTATGGCTACACCTTC
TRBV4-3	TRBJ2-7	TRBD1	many	CASSQDSPIGTVVGYEQYF	TGCGCCAGCAGCCAAGATTCTCCCATTGGGACAGTAGTCGGCTACGAGCAGTACTTC
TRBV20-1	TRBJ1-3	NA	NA	CSASPGIATGNTIYF	TGCAGTGCTAGTCCCGGTATCGCAACTGGAAACACCATATATTTT
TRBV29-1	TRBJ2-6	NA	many	CSVEDSSGANVLTF	TGCAGCGTTGAAGATTCTAGTGGGGCCAACGTCCTGACTTTC
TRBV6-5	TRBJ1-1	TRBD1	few	CASSSDRVIFF	TGTGCCAGCAGTTCGGACAGGGTAATTTTCTTT
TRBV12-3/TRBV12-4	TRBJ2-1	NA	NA	CASSLSPGWSDEQFF	TGTGCCAGCAGTTTAAGTCCGGGCTGGAGTGATGAGCAGTTCTTC
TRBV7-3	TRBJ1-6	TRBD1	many	CASSTGQDRPLHF	TGTGCCAGCAGCACAGGACAGGATAGGCCCCTCCACTTT
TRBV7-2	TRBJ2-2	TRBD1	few	CASSPGDSPGELFF	TGTGCCAGCAGCCCCGGGGACAGCCCCGGGGAGCTGTTTTTT
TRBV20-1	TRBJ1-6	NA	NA	CSARVGRSSKSPLHF	TGCAGTGCTAGGGTTGGGCGATCCTCTAAGTCACCCCTCCACTTT
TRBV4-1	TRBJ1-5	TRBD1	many	CASSQTPGQGGQPQHF	TGCGCCAGCAGCCAAACACCGGGACAGGGCGGTCAGCCCCAGCATTTT
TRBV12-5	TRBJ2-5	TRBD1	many	CASGPTGTAQETQYF	TGTGCTAGTGGACCGACCGGGACAGCCCAAGAGACCCAGTACTTC
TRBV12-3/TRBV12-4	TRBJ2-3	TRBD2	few	CASSFVGGDTQYF	TGTGCCAGCAGTTTTGTGGGGGGGGACACGCAGTATTTT
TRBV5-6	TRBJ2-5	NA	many	CASSSRDGQETQYF	TGTGCCAGCAGCTCCCGGGACGGCCAAGAGACCCAGTACTTC
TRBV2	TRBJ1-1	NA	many	CASSELEDTEAFF	TGTGCCAGCAGTGAACTGGAGGACACTGAAGCTTTCTTT
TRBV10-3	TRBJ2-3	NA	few	CAIKSGDTDTQYF	TGTGCCATCAAATCGGGGGACACAGATACGCAGTATTTT
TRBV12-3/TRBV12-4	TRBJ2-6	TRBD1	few	CASSSGQAFSGANVLTF	TGTGCCAGCAGTTCCGGACAGGCTTTCTCTGGGGCCAACGTCCTGACTTTC
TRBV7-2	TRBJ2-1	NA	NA	CASSPNMMSSYNEQFF	TGTGCCAGCAGCCCCAACATGATGAGCTCCTACAATGAGCAGTTCTTC
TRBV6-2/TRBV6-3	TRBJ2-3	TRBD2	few	CASRERGGRTDTQYF	TGTGCCAGCAGAGAGCGGGGGGGACGCACAGATACGCAGTATTTT
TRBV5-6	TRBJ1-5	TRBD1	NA	CASSLTGATPYSNQPQHF	TGTGCCAGCAGCCTGACAGGGGCTACCCCATATAGCAATCAGCCCCAGCATTTT
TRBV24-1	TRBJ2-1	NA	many	CATSGGPWDEQFF	TGTGCCACCAGTGGAGGACCTTGGGATGAGCAGTTCTTC
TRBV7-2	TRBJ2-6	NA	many	CASSREEGANVLTF	TGTGCCAGCAGCCGCGAGGAGGGGGCCAACGTCCTGACTTTC
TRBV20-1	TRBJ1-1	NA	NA	CSARDPGKFTEAFF	TGCAGTGCTAGAGACCCCGGGAAATTCACTGAAGCTTTCTTT
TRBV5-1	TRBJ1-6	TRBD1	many	CASSPGQNNSPLHF	TGCGCCAGCAGCCCGGGACAGAATAATTCACCCCTCCACTTT
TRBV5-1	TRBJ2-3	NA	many	CASSLRAGGDAGLSTDTQYF	TGCGCCAGCAGCTTGCGAGCAGGAGGCGATGCGGGACTTAGCACAGATACGCAGTATTTT
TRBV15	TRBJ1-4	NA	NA	CATSRDKKYNEKLFF	TGTGCCACCAGCAGAGACAAGAAGTATAATGAAAAACTGTTTTTT
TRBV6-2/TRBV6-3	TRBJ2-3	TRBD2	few	CASNSRTSADTQYF	TGTGCCAGCAACTCCCGGACTAGCGCCGATACGCAGTATTTT
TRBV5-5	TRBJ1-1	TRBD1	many	CASSLRPGQSNTEAFF	TGTGCCAGCAGTTTGCGACCGGGACAGTCAAACACTGAAGCTTTCTTT
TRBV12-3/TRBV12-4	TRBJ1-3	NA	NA	CASSPSSWGIAGNTIYF	TGTGCCAGCAGTCCGTCATCCTGGGGGATTGCTGGAAACACCATATATTTT
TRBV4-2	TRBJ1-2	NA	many	CASSPETPNYGYTF	TGTGCCAGCAGCCCAGAGACCCCTAACTATGGCTACACCTTC
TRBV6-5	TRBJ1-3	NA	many	CASTFEAGSGNTIYF	TGTGCCAGCACCTTCGAGGCGGGTTCTGGAAACACCATATATTTT
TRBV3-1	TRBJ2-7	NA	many	CASSQESLEQYF	TGTGCCAGCAGCCAAGAATCACTAGAGCAGTACTTC
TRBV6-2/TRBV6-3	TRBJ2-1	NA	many	CASSYAWGNEQFF	TGTGCCAGCAGCTACGCCTGGGGCAATGAGCAGTTCTTC
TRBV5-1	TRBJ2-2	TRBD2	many	CASSPTSGGAGELFF	TGCGCCAGCAGCCCCACTAGCGGGGGGGCCGGGGAGCTGTTTTTT
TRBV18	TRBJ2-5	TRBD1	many	CASSPGQGTGSQETQYF	TGTGCCAGCTCACCGGGACAAGGGACAGGCTCACAAGAGACCCAGTACTTC
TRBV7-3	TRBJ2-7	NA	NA	CASSLKASYEQYF	TGTGCCAGCAGCTTAAAGGCCTCCTACGAGCAGTACTTC
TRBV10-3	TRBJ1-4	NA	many	CATSDTTNEKLFF	TGTGCCACCTCGGATACAACTAATGAAAAACTGTTTTTT
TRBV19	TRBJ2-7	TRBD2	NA	CASSIELAGSYEQYF	TGTGCCAGTAGTATAGAACTAGCGGGGTCCTACGAGCAGTACTTC
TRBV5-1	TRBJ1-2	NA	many	CASTPGGTAREGYTF	TGCGCCAGCACCCCCGGCGGAACGGCCCGGGAGGGCTACACCTTC
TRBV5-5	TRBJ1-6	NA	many	CASSLASGSPLHF	TGTGCCAGCAGCTTGGCAAGCGGTTCACCCCTCCACTTT
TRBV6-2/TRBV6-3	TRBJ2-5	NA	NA	CASRGDSETQYF	TGTGCCAGCAGGGGTGATTCAGAGACCCAGTACTTC
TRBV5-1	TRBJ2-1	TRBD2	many	CASSRPGLETNEQFF	TGCGCCAGCAGCAGGCCGGGACTAGAGACCAATGAGCAGTTCTTC
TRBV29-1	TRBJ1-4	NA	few	CSVEGQASEKLFF	TGCAGCGTTGAAGGCCAGGCCTCGGAAAAACTGTTTTTT
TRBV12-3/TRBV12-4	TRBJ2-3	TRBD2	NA	CASSHRLAGRTDTQYF	TGTGCCAGCAGTCACCGACTAGCGGGGCGCACAGATACGCAGTATTTT
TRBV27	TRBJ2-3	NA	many	CASRDRWGYTDTQYF	TGTGCCAGCAGGGATAGGTGGGGGTACACAGATACGCAGTATTTT
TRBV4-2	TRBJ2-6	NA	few	CASSQEPTAQGIGNVLTF	TGTGCCAGCAGCCAAGAACCTACAGCCCAGGGCATAGGCAACGTCCTGACTTTC
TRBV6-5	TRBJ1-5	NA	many	CASSKGAGADSNQPQHF	TGTGCCAGCAGTAAAGGGGCAGGGGCCGATAGCAATCAGCCCCAGCATTTT
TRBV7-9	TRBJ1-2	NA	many	CASSLEAFGYTF	TGTGCCAGCAGCTTAGAGGCCTTTGGCTACACCTTC
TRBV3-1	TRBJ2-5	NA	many	CASSQEGFGTQYF	TGTGCCAGCAGCCAAGAGGGGTTTGGGACCCAGTACTTC
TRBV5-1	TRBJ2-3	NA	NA	CASSLEGGGITDTQYF	TGCGCCAGCAGCTTGGAGGGTGGCGGGATCACAGATACGCAGTATTTT